Given below is one T cell receptor (beta chain) in context. Its cognate antigen is unknown. Between the trimmed V and J ends, which lost 1 base and 4 bases, there was a span of 13 bases. The CDR3 has 15 residues. Germline V lookup: CDR1 LNHNV, CDR2 YYDKDF (reference sequence). The data are from a study of T cell responses to AZD1222 COVID-19 vaccine. The method was immunoSEQ multiplex PCR; TCRdb's version includes in-frame clones alone and lacks a portion of them. Found here are about 89,000 clones, 70% to 90% of them singletons; the top ten hold more than 5%. The study's findings and limits: Recipients of two AZD1222 doses showed rising Spike-specific TCR breadth and depth.

This chain connects TRBV15 to TRBJ1-2; perhaps TRBD1 as D (6 bases). This receptor was taken from an adult who received the AZD1222 COVID-19 vaccine. The source was peripheral blood, collected 28 days after the second AZD1222 dose. CDR3 nucleotide sequence: TGTGCCACCAGCAGAGGGACAGAGACAGTCTATGGCTACACCTTC. This encodes CATSRGTETVYGYTF. Variable domain in full (rest from reference TRBV15 and TRBJ1-2): DAMVIQNPRYQVTQFGKPVTLSCSQTLNHNVMYWYQQKSSQAPKLLFHYYDKDFNNEADTPDNFQSRRPNTSFCFLDIRSPGLGDTAMYLCATSRGTETVYGYTFGSGTRLTVV.